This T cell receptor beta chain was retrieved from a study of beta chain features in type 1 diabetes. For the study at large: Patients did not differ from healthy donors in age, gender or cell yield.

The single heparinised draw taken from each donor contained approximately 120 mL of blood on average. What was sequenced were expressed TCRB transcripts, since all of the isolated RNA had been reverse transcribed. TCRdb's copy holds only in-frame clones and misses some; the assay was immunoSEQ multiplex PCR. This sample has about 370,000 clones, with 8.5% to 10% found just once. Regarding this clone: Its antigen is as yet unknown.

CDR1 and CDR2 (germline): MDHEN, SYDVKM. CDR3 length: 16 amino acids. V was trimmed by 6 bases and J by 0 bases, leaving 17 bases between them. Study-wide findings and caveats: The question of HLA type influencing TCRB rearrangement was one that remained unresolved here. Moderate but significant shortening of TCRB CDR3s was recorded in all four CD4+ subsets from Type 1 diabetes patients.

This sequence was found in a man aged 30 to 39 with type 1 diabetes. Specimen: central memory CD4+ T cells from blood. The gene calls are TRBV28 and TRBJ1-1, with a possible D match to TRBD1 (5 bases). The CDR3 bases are TGTGCCAGCAGAGCCCGCGGACAACTAATGAACACTGAAGCTTTCTTT. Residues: CASRARGQLMNTEAFF.